Below, 12 T cell receptor beta chains from the same sample are listed, as sequenced in a study of blood T cell repertoires in COVID-19. Profiled with immunoSEQ multiplex PCR; TCRdb holds only in-frame clones, not every one. The sample records around 70,000 clones, roughly nine tenths being singletons. The sequencing input was peripheral blood. These receptors were taken from a human donor in a cohort sampled during active COVID-19.

The rearrangement uses TRBV28 and TRBJ2-7; D ambiguous. From germline, CDR1 is MDHEN and CDR2 SYDVKM. Trimming removed 2 bases from V and 7 bases from J, with 6 bases in between. The CDR3 totals 11 residues. The CDR3 here is CASSLNREQYF. DNA for the CDR3: TGTGCCAGCAGTTTAAACCGGGAGCAGTACTTC. The whole variable domain, remainder taken from reference TRBV28 and TRBJ2-7, is DVKVTQSSRYLVKRTGEKVFLECVQDMDHENMFWYRQDPGLGLRLIYFSYDVKMKEKGDIPEGYSVSREKKERFSLILESASTNQTSMYLCASSLNREQYFGPGTRLTVT.

This clone was counted between two and nine times. In DNA form, the CDR3 reads TGTGCCAGCAGCTTGGGGGGAACTGGGCGTAATGGCTACACCTTC. It codes for CASSLGGTGRNGYTF. The genes are TRBV7-2 and TRBJ1-2; TRBD1 might be the D (5 bases). Germline V gene lookup returns CDR1 SGHTA and CDR2 FQGNSA. Trimming cost V 3 bases and J 6 bases, with 17 bases left between them. The CDR3 runs 15 residues.

This clone occurred a few times. The chain combines TRBV7-3 with TRBJ2-1; 12 bases match TRBD2. Trimming took 5 bases from V and 10 from J; bases not matched to a gene: 6. The CDR3 consists of 14 residues. The germline gives CDR1 SGHTA, CDR2 FQGTGA. The CDR3 reads CASSTTSGSVEQFF. CDR3 sequence (DNA): TGTGCCAGCAGCACGACTAGCGGGAGTGTGGAGCAGTTCTTC.

The chain links TRBV6-2 or TRBV6-3 to TRBJ2-7; TRBD2 matches at 8 bases. CDR3 length equals 19 residues. Unmatched junction bases numbered 15, after V lost 2 bases and J lost 0 bases. Germline CDR1 and CDR2: MNHEY and SVGEGT. Written as DNA, the CDR3 is TGTGCCAGCAGTTACCATGCCGGGCTAGCGGGTTTACTCTCCTACGAGCAGTACTTC. Amino acid sequence: CASSYHAGLAGLLSYEQYF.

The CDR3 DNA reads as TGCGCCAGCAGCTTGGGTAGCGGGGGCTACGAGCAGTACTTC. As protein: CASSLGSGGYEQYF. This rearrangement joins TRBV5-1 to TRBJ2-7, with 9 bases lining up with TRBD2. The CDR3 runs to 14 residues. V shed 0 bases and J 3 bases; nucleotides not matched to a gene: 1. CDR1 and CDR2 (germline): SGHRS, YFSETQ.

The chain recombines TRBV19 with TRBJ1-5, with 7 nucleotides matching TRBD1. The junction had 10 bases not matched to a gene; V was cut back by 8 bases and J by 0 bases. This CDR3 region has 16 residues. Germline V gene lookup returns CDR1 LNHDA and CDR2 SQIVND (reference sequence). CDR3 coding DNA: TGTGCCAGTGCCCAGGGGGGCACCTATAGCAATCAGCCCCAGCATTTT. Protein sequence: CASAQGGTYSNQPQHF. The variable domain in full, completed from reference TRBV19 and TRBJ1-5, reads DGGITQSPKYLFRKEGQNVTLSCEQNLNHDAMYWYRQDPGQGLRLIYYSQIVNDFQKGDIAEGYSVSREKKESFPLTVTSAQKNPTAFYLCASAQGGTYSNQPQHFGDGTRLSIL.

This sequence joins TRBV28 and TRBJ2-1; 13 bases align to TRBD2. Germline assignment: CDR1 MDHEN and CDR2 SYDVKM. V trimming: 3 bases; J trimming: 9 bases; junction bases outside the gene matches: 14. This CDR3 region has 18 residues. DNA of the CDR3: TGTGCCAGCAGTTTGCCCCCCCTCACTAGCGGGAGGGCCGGTGAGCAGTTCTTC. It translates to CASSLPPLTSGRAGEQFF.

The chain joins TRBV7-2 to TRBJ2-2; weak D call: TRBD1 (5 bases). The V gene lost 5 bases and the J gene lost 4 bases, with 17 bases spanning the gap. The CDR3 is made up of 16 amino acids. Germline lookup yields CDR1 SGHTA and CDR2 FQGNSA. CDR3 bases: TGTGCCAGCAGCCAGACAGCCAGTTGGTCCACCGGGGAGCTGTTTTTT. Translated: CASSQTASWSTGELFF.

The V and J genes are TRBV24-1 and TRBJ2-1, with 8 bases identical to TRBD1. Losses at the gene ends were 7 bases for V and 8 bases for J; bases not matched to a gene: 15. The CDR3 is 16 amino acids. The germline CDR1 and CDR2 sequences are KGHDR and SFDVKD. CDR3 in DNA: TGTGCCACCAGCCTCAAGCAGGGGGCGCTTAGACATGAGCAGTTCTTC. Protein product: CATSLKQGALRHEQFF.

The V call is TRBV27, the J call TRBJ1-2; maybe TRBD1 (6 bases). The CDR3 has 14 amino acids. Trimming shortened V by 6 bases and J by 8 bases, and 19 bases separated the two germline ends. The germline gives CDR1 MNHEY, CDR2 SMNVEV (reference sequence). The DNA of the CDR3 is TGTGCCAGCAGCCCCCTCAGGGGTCTAAGGGGCTACACCTTC. It is translated as CASSPLRGLRGYTF.

This clone was observed a few times. The chain couples TRBV19 to TRBJ2-2; 7 bases align to TRBD1. Germline values: CDR1 LNHDA, CDR2 SQIVND (reference sequence). The CDR3 covers 15 residues. V lost 7 bases to trimming and J lost 2 bases; unmatched junction nucleotides: 7. CDR3 sequence: CASKRQGLNTGELFF. The CDR3 DNA reads as TGTGCCAGTAAACGACAGGGCCTCAACACCGGGGAGCTGTTTTTT.

This chain connects TRBV6-5 to TRBJ2-1; TRBD2 aligns across 11 bases. Per germline, CDR1 MNHEY and CDR2 SVGAGI. This CDR3 has 15 residues. CDR3 in amino acids: CGAEGGLADYNEQFF. Written as DNA, the CDR3 is TGTGGCGCGGAGGGGGGACTAGCGGATTACAATGAGCAGTTCTTC.